This TCR beta chain stems from a study of blood T cells in healthy people across ages. The second PCR ran roughly 6 to 11 cycles with a sample-barcoded 5' primer and J-beta primers. From the 5' RACE reads, TCRdb called clonotypes with MiXCR, one entry per CDR3 protein. The sample has hundreds of thousands of distinct CDR3 sequences, roughly 25% seen once. This clonotype was detected a few times. CDR3 length equals 14 residues. From germline, CDR1 is DFQATT and CDR2 SNEGSKA (reference sequence). V shed 3 bases, J shed 5 bases, and the junction held 6 bases outside the gene matches. This sample also appeared in a second study, on T cells of mothers and their children. Per that paper: Samples were provided by three healthy Caucasian mothers and their six children.

This chain connects TRBV20-1 to TRBJ2-5; 10 nucleotides align to TRBD2. Specimen: blood. This receptor was obtained from a boy between 5 and 17 years old in good health. CDR3 sequence reads: CSASRASGSETQYF. CDR3 nucleotides: TGCAGTGCTAGTCGGGCTAGCGGGAGTGAGACCCAGTACTTC.